A selection of T cell receptor beta chains follows, all from one sample in a study of blood T cell repertoires in COVID-19. This table comes from immunoSEQ multiplex PCR, and its TCRdb copy is limited to in-frame clones, with some not included. Of roughly 73,000 clones in the sample, approximately 86% were seen once. Sample: peripheral blood. These receptors all stem from a man aged 70 or older with active COVID-19. Each CDR3 is given with its conserved first and last residue. A D gene is named only where the DNA matches it firmly. For some rows the clone size is stated as once, few or many, or as a class when expanded; others skip it.

len: 14; v_gene: TRBV27; j_gene: TRBJ2-7; d_gene: .; abundance: .; CDR3aa: CASSLRVPVGEQYF; CDR3nt: TGTGCCAGCAGTTTGAGGGTCCCAGTAGGCGAGCAGTACTTC
len: 14; v_gene: TRBV10-3; j_gene: TRBJ2-3; d_gene: TRBD2; abundance: .; CDR3aa: CAISGLAGWHTQYF; CDR3nt: TGTGCCATCAGTGGGCTAGCGGGATGGCATACGCAGTATTTT
len: 12; v_gene: TRBV3-1/TRBV3-2; j_gene: TRBJ2-3; d_gene: .; abundance: .; CDR3aa: CASSPRGDTQYF; CDR3nt: TGTGCCAGCAGCCCCCGGGGAGATACGCAGTATTTT
len: 15; v_gene: TRBV11-2; j_gene: TRBJ1-3; d_gene: TRBD1; abundance: .; CDR3aa: CASSSTRTGGNTIYF; CDR3nt: TGTGCCAGCAGCTCCACCCGGACAGGGGGAAACACCATATATTTT
len: 15; v_gene: TRBV7-9; j_gene: TRBJ2-1; d_gene: .; abundance: .; CDR3aa: CASSLGVGSGDEQFF; CDR3nt: TGTGCCAGCAGCTTAGGGGTCGGGAGCGGCGATGAGCAGTTCTTC
len: 14; v_gene: TRBV18; j_gene: TRBJ2-7; d_gene: .; abundance: .; CDR3aa: CASSPEGSSYEQYF; CDR3nt: TGTGCCAGCTCACCAGAGGGCAGCTCCTACGAGCAGTACTTC
len: 17; v_gene: TRBV25-1; j_gene: TRBJ2-6; d_gene: TRBD2; abundance: .; CDR3aa: CASSAGGGHSGANVLTF; CDR3nt: TGTGCCAGCAGCGCCGGGGGGGGCCACTCTGGGGCCAACGTCCTGACTTTC
len: 16; v_gene: TRBV7-2; j_gene: TRBJ2-3; d_gene: .; abundance: .; CDR3aa: CASSLEIGRRGDTQYF; CDR3nt: TGTGCCAGCAGCTTAGAGATTGGCAGGCGGGGAGATACGCAGTATTTT
len: 13; v_gene: TRBV20-1; j_gene: TRBJ2-3; d_gene: .; abundance: .; CDR3aa: CSASSSRTDTQYF; CDR3nt: TGCAGTGCTAGTTCGAGCCGCACAGATACGCAGTATTTT
len: 11; v_gene: TRBV6-6; j_gene: TRBJ2-5; d_gene: .; abundance: .; CDR3aa: CASSPRVAQYF; CDR3nt: TGTGCCAGCAGCCCCCGGGTGGCCCAGTACTTC
len: 14; v_gene: TRBV6-4; j_gene: TRBJ1-5; d_gene: .; abundance: .; CDR3aa: CASRYHSLHQPQHF; CDR3nt: TGTGCCAGCAGATACCACAGCTTACATCAGCCCCAGCATTTT
len: 14; v_gene: TRBV9; j_gene: TRBJ2-7; d_gene: TRBD2; abundance: .; CDR3aa: CASSPSGSSYEQYF; CDR3nt: TGTGCCAGCAGCCCAAGCGGGAGCTCCTACGAGCAGTACTTC
len: 10; v_gene: TRBV30; j_gene: TRBJ2-1; d_gene: .; abundance: .; CDR3aa: CAWRDSKQFF; CDR3nt: TGTGCCTGGCGAGACAGTAAGCAGTTCTTC
len: 12; v_gene: TRBV10-3; j_gene: TRBJ1-1; d_gene: .; abundance: .; CDR3aa: CATVGGNTEAFF; CDR3nt: TGTGCCACCGTGGGGGGGAACACTGAAGCTTTCTTT
len: 12; v_gene: TRBV6-2/TRBV6-3; j_gene: TRBJ1-3; d_gene: .; abundance: .; CDR3aa: CASSWAGNTIYF; CDR3nt: TGTGCCAGCAGTTGGGCCGGAAACACCATATATTTT
len: 13; v_gene: TRBV12-3/TRBV12-4; j_gene: TRBJ2-1; d_gene: TRBD1; abundance: .; CDR3aa: CASSRRQGSEQFF; CDR3nt: TGTGCCAGCAGTCGCCGACAGGGTTCTGAGCAGTTCTTC
len: 18; v_gene: TRBV4-1; j_gene: TRBJ1-5; d_gene: .; abundance: few; CDR3aa: CASSPGPLGKWGGQPQHF; CDR3nt: TGCGCCAGCAGCCCCGGGCCCCTGGGAAAATGGGGAGGTCAGCCCCAGCATTTT